Shown below are 3 T cell receptor beta chains from a single sample sequenced in a study of patients and donors after allogeneic stem cell transplantation. MiXCR, applied by TCRdb to the RT-PCR reads, yields one record per CDR3 protein. The data contain roughly 960,000 distinct CDR3 sequences, roughly 18% of them seen just once; the ten biggest clones take up around 6%. Sequencing was performed on blood, either unsorted or a sorted T cell fraction (not recorded which). The receptors originated from a human donor who was either an allogeneic HSCT recipient or a stem cell or donor lymphocyte infusion donor (not recorded which). It is not recorded whose cells these are; they may come from a transplant donor.

This clonotype was counted only a few times. V and J are TRBV9 and TRBJ2-7, with 9 bases fitting TRBD1. The CDR3 contains 14 residues. Trimming cost V 4 bases and J 4 bases; bases outside gene matches: 6. Germline CDR1 and CDR2: SGDLS and YYNGEE. The CDR3 protein is CASSTGQGEYEQYF. The DNA for the CDR3 is TGTGCCAGCAGCACGGGACAGGGAGAGTACGAGCAGTACTTC.

The rearrangement uses TRBV4-3 and TRBJ1-6, with D possibly matching TRBD1 (6 bases). The CDR3 extends over 16 amino acids. V lost 0 bases, J lost 6 bases, and 12 bases lay in between. Germline-derived CDR1 and CDR2 are LGHNA and YSLEER. CDR3 sequence (DNA): TGCGCCAGCAGCCAAGACGCAGGGGCAAGTAATTCACCCCTCCACTTT. Its protein product is CASSQDAGASNSPLHF.

This clonotype has just a few counts. The chain uses TRBV12-3 or TRBV12-4 and TRBJ1-4; the D is unclear. The CDR3 length is 15 residues. V was clipped by 1 base and J by 3 bases, with 9 bases between them. The CDR3 sequence is CASSLGGLANEKLFF. For the CDR3, the DNA is TGTGCCAGCAGTTTAGGAGGGTTGGCTAATGAAAAACTGTTTTTT.